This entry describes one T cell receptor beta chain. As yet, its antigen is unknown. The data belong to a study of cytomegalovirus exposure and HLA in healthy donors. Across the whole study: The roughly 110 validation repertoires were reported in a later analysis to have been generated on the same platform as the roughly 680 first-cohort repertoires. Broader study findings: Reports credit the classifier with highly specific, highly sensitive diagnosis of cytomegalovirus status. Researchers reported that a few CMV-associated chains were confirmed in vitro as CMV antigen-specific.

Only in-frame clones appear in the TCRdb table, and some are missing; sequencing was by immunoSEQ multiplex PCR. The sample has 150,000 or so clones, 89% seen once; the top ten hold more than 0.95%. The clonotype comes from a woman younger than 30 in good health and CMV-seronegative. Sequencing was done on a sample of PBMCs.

CDR3 coding DNA: TGTGCCAGCAGTGAAGCGGATTCCAACAGGGGAATACGAGGAAACACCATATATTTT. Its protein product is CASSEADSNRGIRGNTIYF. The chain employs TRBV6-1 and TRBJ1-3; TRBD1 aligns across 7 bases. Germline V gene data show CDR1 as MNHNS and CDR2 as SASEGT. V lost 0 bases, J lost 4 bases, and 15 bases stayed unmatched. There are 19 residues in the CDR3.